These 20 T cell receptor beta chains originate from one sample sequenced in a study of blood T cell repertoires in COVID-19. Sequencing used immunoSEQ multiplex PCR; TCRdb keeps in-frame clones, though not all of them. Of about 300,000 clones listed, around nine tenths were seen once; the top ten hold 1% to 1.5%. The material sequenced was peripheral blood. These receptors were collected from a man between 65 and 79 years old with acute or convalescent COVID-19.

The rearrangement joins TRBV5-8 to TRBJ1-2; D not resolved. V was pared by 0 bases and J by 5 bases, with 17 bases between. The CDR3 consists of 16 residues. Germline V lookup: CDR1 SGHTS, CDR2 YDEGEE. The CDR3 here is CASSLAGSARSYGYTF. The CDR3 nucleotides read TGTGCCAGCAGCTTGGCTGGGAGCGCTCGTTCGTATGGCTACACCTTC.

This sequence joins TRBV29-1 and TRBJ1-4; no clear D gene. With 4 bases removed from V and 4 bases from J, the gap between germline ends came to 7 bases. The CDR3 has 12 amino acids. Germline CDR1 is SQVTM and CDR2 is ANQGSEA. The DNA of the CDR3 is TGCAGCGTTGGTTCGGTTAATGAAAAACTGTTTTTT. This sequence encodes CSVGSVNEKLFF.

The chain has TRBV28 and TRBJ2-1; possibly TRBD1 for D (6 bases). The CDR3 contains 17 residues. With 4 bases removed from V and 1 base from J, the gap between germline ends came to 17 bases. Looked up from germline, CDR1 is MDHEN and CDR2 is SYDVKM. Written as DNA, the CDR3 is TGTGCCAGCAGTTCAGAAATGGGGGCGCGGTCCTACAATGAGCAGTTCTTC. It codes for CASSSEMGARSYNEQFF.

This clone has a handful of counts. This rearrangement joins TRBV11-3 to TRBJ2-1, with D possibly matching TRBD1 (6 bases). From germline, CDR1 is SGHNT and CDR2 YENEEA. The CDR3 has 14 amino acids. The V gene lost 5 bases and the J gene lost 1 base, with 9 bases spanning the gap. The CDR3 loop reads CASSPRGSYNEQFF. CDR3 sequence (DNA): TGTGCCAGCAGCCCAAGGGGGTCCTACAATGAGCAGTTCTTC.

The chain recombines TRBV28 with TRBJ1-1; tentative D call: TRBD1 (5 bases). Looked up from germline, CDR1 is MDHEN and CDR2 is SYDVKM. CDR3 length equals 14 residues. Trimming took 6 bases from V and 0 from J, leaving 11 bases between them. As DNA, the CDR3 is TGTGCCAGCAGGGGGCCAACTTTGAACACTGAAGCTTTCTTT. As protein: CASRGPTLNTEAFF.

This chain links TRBV25-1 with TRBJ1-4; maybe TRBD1 (6 bases). The CDR3 covers 16 residues. From germline, CDR1 is MGHDK and CDR2 SYGVNS. V was cut by 0 bases and J by 5 bases, with 13 bases left in between. As DNA, the CDR3 is TGTGCCAGCAGTGAATATTCAGGGGCCGGGAATGAAAAACTGTTTTTT. Translated: CASSEYSGAGNEKLFF.

J is TRBJ2-1 and V is TRBV10-3, with 12 bases lining up with TRBD2. Trimming removed 3 bases from V and 13 bases from J; junction bases left unmatched: 16. The length of the CDR3 is 17 residues. Per germline, CDR1 ENHRY and CDR2 SYGVKD. Here the CDR3 DNA reads TGTGCCATCAGTGAAAGAGGGGCTAGCGGGGGGGCGACTCATCAGTTCTTC. It specifies CAISERGASGGATHQFF.

DNA for the CDR3: TGCGCCAGCAGCCTTGACAGGGCGTTCGAGCAGTACTTC. Translated: CASSLDRAFEQYF. The genes are TRBV4-3 and TRBJ2-7; 7 nucleotides agree with TRBD1. Looked up from germline, CDR1 is LGHNA and CDR2 is YSLEER. After removal of 4 bases from V and 6 bases from J, the junction contained 6 bases not matched to a gene. The CDR3 has 13 residues.

The rearrangement joins TRBV28 to TRBJ1-2; TRBD1 matches at 9 bases. After removal of 5 bases from V and 6 bases from J, the junction contained 10 bases not matched to a gene. The length of the CDR3 is 15 residues. CDR1 is MDHEN and CDR2 is SYDVKM in the germline V gene. The CDR3 DNA reads as TGTGCCAGCAGTGCCCCGGGACAGGGATTTAATGGCTACACCTTC. Its translation: CASSAPGQGFNGYTF.

The V and J genes are TRBV2 and TRBJ1-4; the D is unclear. V was clipped by 5 bases and J by 8 bases, with 12 bases between them. Germline assignment: CDR1 SNHLY and CDR2 FYNNEI. The CDR3 consists of 13 residues. The CDR3: CASSWEAEEKLFF. The CDR3 bases are TGTGCCAGCAGTTGGGAGGCAGAAGAAAAACTGTTTTTT. The full variable domain, with the rest looked up from reference TRBV2 and TRBJ1-4, is EPEVTQTPSHQVTQMGQEVILRCVPISNHLYFYWYRQILGQKVEFLVSFYNNEISEKSEIFDDQFSVERPDGSNFTLKIRSTKLEDSAMYFCASSWEAEEKLFFGSGTQLSVL.

The chain combines TRBV7-2 with TRBJ1-5; tentative D call: TRBD1 (6 bases). The germline V gene has CDR1 SGHTA and CDR2 FQGNSA. This CDR3 contains 13 residues. Trimming stripped 4 bases from V and 3 bases from J, with 7 bases between. The CDR3 DNA is TGTGCCAGCAGCTGGGACAACAATCAGCCCCAGCATTTT. Translated, it gives CASSWDNNQPQHF.

This clone was seen a few times. J is TRBJ2-2 and V is TRBV28; a possible D gene is TRBD2 (6 bases). The V and J ends lost 5 bases and 3 bases respectively, with 13 bases between them. Germline loops: CDR1 MDHEN, CDR2 SYDVKM. CDR3 length: 15 residues. The CDR3 DNA follows: TGTGCCAGCAGTAACGGGGGAACGGACACCGGGGAGCTGTTTTTT. Translation gives CASSNGGTDTGELFF. Variable domain in full (rest from reference TRBV28 and TRBJ2-2): DVKVTQSSRYLVKRTGEKVFLECVQDMDHENMFWYRQDPGLGLRLIYFSYDVKMKEKGDIPEGYSVSREKKERFSLILESASTNQTSMYLCASSNGGTDTGELFFGEGSRLTVL.

This sequence joins TRBV7-3 and TRBJ2-2, with a possible D match to TRBD2 (5 bases). Trimming took 7 bases from V and 7 from J, leaving 13 bases between them. Germline assignment: CDR1 SGHTA and CDR2 FQGTGA. CDR3 length equals 13 residues. The CDR3 region is CASTRTGGGELFF. CDR3 coding DNA: TGTGCCAGCACCCGGACTGGCGGCGGGGAGCTGTTTTTT.

J is TRBJ2-7 and V is TRBV20-1; a weak D match, TRBD2 (5 bases). With 3 bases removed from V and 1 base from J, the gap between germline ends came to 19 bases. The V gene's germline CDR1 is DFQATT and CDR2 SNEGSKA (reference sequence). CDR3 length: 16 amino acids. The CDR3 DNA reads as TGCAGTGCTAGTCAAAGCGGTAGAGGCCGTTCCTACGAGCAGTACTTC. Amino acids: CSASQSGRGRSYEQYF.

This chain connects TRBV27 to TRBJ2-3, with TRBD1 matching 8 bases. The CDR3 extends over 17 amino acids. The V and J ends lost 7 bases and 1 base, in that order; junction bases with no gene match: 13. The germline CDR1 and CDR2 sequences are MNHEY and SMNVEV (reference sequence). The CDR3 region has the DNA TGTGCCAGCACCCGACAGGGGTCTATAGGAGGCACAGATACGCAGTATTTT. It codes for CASTRQGSIGGTDTQYF.

The chain links TRBV29-1 to TRBJ1-1; perhaps TRBD1 as D (6 bases). Germline CDR1 and CDR2: SQVTM and ANQGSEA. This CDR3 has 17 amino acids. The V end lost 6 bases, the J end lost 3 bases, and 26 bases lay between the germline ends. Written as DNA, the CDR3 is TGCAGCGTCCGATGGCCCGGGACAAGTTCCTGGGACACTGAAGCTTTCTTT. It specifies CSVRWPGTSSWDTEAFF.

This chain connects TRBV5-4 to TRBJ2-7, with 12 bases matching TRBD2. Looked up from germline, CDR1 is SGHNT and CDR2 is YYREEE (reference sequence). V dropped 6 bases and J dropped 5; count of bases not matched to a gene: 6. The CDR3 loop spans 14 amino acids. The CDR3 loop is CASTPGLAGHEQYF. The CDR3 nucleotides are TGTGCCAGCACCCCGGGACTAGCGGGCCACGAGCAGTACTTC.

This rearrangement joins TRBV19 to TRBJ1-4; 7 bases fit TRBD1. From germline, CDR1 is LNHDA and CDR2 SQIVND (reference sequence). V trimming: 10 bases; J trimming: 0 bases; junction bases outside the gene matches: 5. CDR3 length: 14 residues. This chain's CDR3 is CATRQGATNEKLFF. Here the CDR3 DNA reads TGTGCCACTAGACAGGGAGCAACTAATGAAAAACTGTTTTTT.

V is TRBV7-2 and J is TRBJ2-2; possible D gene TRBD2, 5 bases. Germline V CDR1 and CDR2: SGHTA, FQGNSA. V shed 1 base and J shed 5 bases, with 8 bases lying between them. The CDR3 extends over 14 amino acids. In DNA form, the CDR3 reads TGTGCCAGCAGCTTAGGCTTAGCGACCGGGGAGCTGTTTTTT. Its protein is CASSLGLATGELFF.

V is TRBV3-1 (or the pseudogene TRBV3-2) and J is TRBJ2-1, with TRBD2 as a possible D gene (6 bases). The V end lost 4 bases, the J end lost 4 bases, and 26 bases lay between the germline ends. CDR1 and CDR2 from the germline V gene are LGHDT and YNNKEL (reference sequence). This CDR3 region has 19 residues. CDR3 in amino acids: CASSPLPGKGRTKYNEQFF. CDR3 DNA: TGTGCCAGCAGCCCCCTGCCGGGGAAGGGGAGGACTAAATACAATGAGCAGTTCTTC.